Listed below are T cell receptor beta chains from one sample, sequenced in a study of T cell responses to AZD1222 COVID-19 vaccine. Generated by immunoSEQ multiplex PCR, the TCRdb table keeps only in-frame clones and is missing some. The sample has 250,000 to 300,000 clones; around 92% are singletons. This material consisted of peripheral blood, taken 28 days after the second AZD1222 dose. The receptors originated from an adult who received the AZD1222 COVID-19 vaccine. CDR3s leave out the opening cysteine and the closing phenylalanine or tryptophan. D genes are given only for firm matches.

V,J,D,CDR3
TRBV2,TRBJ2-1,TRBD2,ASSETSRREDEQF
TRBV4-1,TRBJ1-1,TRBD1,ASSQGTGGPVRTEAF
TRBV11-2,TRBJ2-7,TRBD2,ASSFTGTSGIAYEQY
TRBV21-1,TRBJ1-3,NA,ASSHLGHRSGNTIY
TRBV3-1/TRBV3-2,TRBJ1-2,NA,ASSQGTSYT
TRBV9,TRBJ2-2,TRBD2,ASSVGAGANTGELF
TRBV28,TRBJ1-2,NA,ASSLLDYGYT
TRBV6-5,TRBJ2-7,NA,ASTLRGTSSYEQY
TRBV13,TRBJ1-2,NA,ASSLGRASGDRGYT
TRBV5-4,TRBJ1-2,TRBD1,ASSLDQGATGGYT
TRBV7-9,TRBJ1-1,NA,ASSLAAQTEAF
TRBV28,TRBJ1-5,NA,ASSLGMAQH
TRBV4-1,TRBJ2-7,TRBD2,ASSQDWTSGSYEQY
TRBV5-1,TRBJ1-2,NA,ASSLMGANYGYT
TRBV28,TRBJ2-7,NA,ASSFPGTHYEQY
TRBV11-2,TRBJ1-1,NA,ASSLGRVSTEAF
TRBV12-3/TRBV12-4,TRBJ1-1,NA,ASSLGNTEAF
TRBV28,TRBJ1-2,NA,ASSPRSYGYT
TRBV2,TRBJ1-5,NA,ASKMEGNQPQH
TRBV6-5,TRBJ2-3,NA,ASSIPGTPPVTQY
TRBV19,TRBJ2-1,NA,ASTQAGFVDEQF
TRBV6-5,TRBJ1-5,NA,ASRGRGNQPQH
TRBV18,TRBJ1-4,NA,ASSPVDQTNEKLF
TRBV6-5,TRBJ2-5,TRBD1,ASTLGQGGGETQY
TRBV9,TRBJ1-3,TRBD1,ASSTRTGSGNTIY
TRBV6-2/TRBV6-3,TRBJ2-3,NA,ASSPWSGRSTDTQY
TRBV19,TRBJ2-2,NA,ASLPGSLNTGELF